One and the same sample provided the 27 T cell receptor beta chains below, sequenced in a study of blood T cell repertoires in COVID-19. Sequenced by immunoSEQ multiplex PCR; TCRdb stores in-frame clones only, minus some. The sample carries 70,000 to 90,000 clones, approximately 82% recorded once. Material: peripheral blood. The origin of the receptors is a human donor in a cohort sampled during active COVID-19.

This rearrangement joins TRBV18 to TRBJ2-1; 10 bases align to TRBD2. Per the germline V gene, CDR1 is KGHSH and CDR2 is LQKENI. V lost 3 bases to trimming and J lost 5 bases; unmatched junction nucleotides: 4. The CDR3 loop spans 15 amino acids. The CDR3 loop reads CASSPVLAGNNEQFF. The CDR3 bases are TGTGCCAGCTCACCGGTACTAGCGGGAAACAATGAGCAGTTCTTC. The whole variable domain, remainder taken from reference TRBV18 and TRBJ2-1, is NAGVMQNPRHLVRRRGQEARLRCSPMKGHSHVYWYRQLPEEGLKFMVYLQKENIIDESGMPKERFSAEFPKEGPSILRIQQVVRGDSAAYFCASSPVLAGNNEQFFGPGTRLTVL.

This chain uses TRBV6-5 with TRBJ1-5; TRBD1 matches 7 bases. The CDR3 is made up of 14 amino acids. Germline assignment: CDR1 MNHEY and CDR2 SVGAGI. Losses at the gene ends were 6 bases for V and 4 bases for J; bases not matched to a gene: 6. The CDR3 DNA reads TGTGCCAGCAGGAGGACAGGCGATAATCAGCCCCAGCATTTT. Residues: CASRRTGDNQPQHF.

CDR3 DNA sequence: TGTGCCAGCAGTGTCATGGGGGACAGGGACTACAATGAGCAGTTCTTC. This sequence encodes CASSVMGDRDYNEQFF. This rearrangement joins TRBV6-1 to TRBJ2-1; 9 bases map to TRBD1. Germline V gene lookup returns CDR1 MNHNS and CDR2 SASEGT. The ends lost 4 bases at V and 3 bases at J; junction bases unmatched: 7. The CDR3 contains 16 residues.

V is TRBV19 and J is TRBJ2-2; 10 bases map to TRBD1. The germline CDR1 and CDR2 sequences are LNHDA and SQIVND (reference sequence). V lost 6 bases and J lost 3; bases outside the gene matches: 1. The length of the CDR3 is 14 residues. CDR3 coding DNA: TGTGCCAGTAGCGGGACAGGGGACACCGGGGAGCTGTTTTTT. Protein sequence: CASSGTGDTGELFF.

The chain recombines TRBV21-1 with TRBJ2-7; whether TRBD2, the table's D call, matches the DNA was not checked. TRBV21-1 is flagged as a pseudogene. The CDR3 runs 11 residues. The CDR3 protein is CASSGDYEQYF. CDR3 DNA: TGTGCCAGCAGCGGAGACTACGAGCAGTACTTC.

The chain couples TRBV7-8 to TRBJ2-2; perhaps TRBD1 as D (5 bases). In germline, CDR1 is SGHVS, CDR2 FQNEAQ. Trimming shortened V by 5 bases and J by 0 bases, and 10 bases separated the two germline ends. The CDR3 runs 15 residues. The CDR3 bases are TGTGCCAGCAGCGCCGGACACTCGAACACCGGGGAGCTGTTTTTT. The encoded protein is CASSAGHSNTGELFF. The variable domain in full, with the rest retrieved from reference TRBV7-8 and TRBJ2-2, is GAGVSQSPRYKVAKRGQDVALRCDPISGHVSLFWYQQALGQGPEFLTYFQNEAQLDKSGLPSDRFFAERPEGSVSTLKIQRTQQEDSAVYLCASSAGHSNTGELFFGEGSRLTVL.

The gene calls are TRBV7-3 and TRBJ2-1, with TRBD2 identical over 9 bases. Germline assignment: CDR1 SGHTA and CDR2 FQGTGA. V was clipped by 5 bases and J by 8 bases; unmatched bases: 7. This CDR3 region has 14 residues. In DNA, the CDR3 is TGTGCCAGCAGCCCTGAAGCGGGGGGTGATGAGCAGTTCTTC. Encoded protein: CASSPEAGGDEQFF.

The V call is TRBV28, the J call TRBJ1-2, with 9 bases matching TRBD1. This CDR3 has 14 residues. After removal of 5 bases from V and 2 bases from J, the junction contained 3 bases not matched to a gene. The germline CDR1 and CDR2 sequences are MDHEN and SYDVKM. This CDR3 is CASSRQGGNYGYTF. The DNA of the CDR3 is TGTGCCAGCAGTCGACAGGGGGGGAACTATGGCTACACCTTC.

This chain links TRBV14 with TRBJ2-7; 11 nucleotides agree with TRBD2. Looked up from germline, CDR1 is SGHDN and CDR2 is FVKESK. This CDR3 is built from 22 residues. V was pared by 0 bases and J by 3 bases, with 22 bases of the junction left unmatched. For the CDR3, the DNA is TGTGCCAGCAGCCAAGAACCGCGCCCGGGACTAGCGGATGCCCGAGCCTACTACGAGCAGTACTTC. Protein sequence: CASSQEPRPGLADARAYYEQYF.

The rearrangement joins TRBV5-1 to TRBJ1-2; 8 nucleotides line up with TRBD1. Trimming took 0 bases from V and 0 from J; bases not matched to a gene: 4. CDR3 length equals 16 residues. The germline CDR1 and CDR2 sequences are SGHRS and YFSETQ. The CDR3 nucleotides are TGCGCCAGCAGCTTGGGGGGGACAGGCACTAACTATGGCTACACCTTC. Translated: CASSLGGTGTNYGYTF.

The V gene is TRBV7-2, the J gene TRBJ2-2, with 14 bases matching TRBD2. The germline V gene has CDR1 SGHTA and CDR2 FQGNSA. The CDR3 is 15 amino acids. J was trimmed by 10 bases and V by 5 bases; bases with no gene match: 6. The CDR3 region has the DNA TGTGCCAGCAGCACCGGGACTAGCGGGGGAGAGGAGCTGTTTTTT. Translation gives CASSTGTSGGEELFF.

The rearrangement joins TRBV7-2 to TRBJ1-6; D unresolved. The CDR3 runs to 13 residues. The germline V gene encodes CDR1 SGHTA and CDR2 FQGNSA. V was cut by 0 bases and J by 6 bases, with 3 bases left in between. CDR3 protein: CASSLARNSPLHF. CDR3 nucleotides: TGTGCCAGCAGCTTAGCCCGTAATTCACCCCTCCACTTT.

This clone was counted once. The rearrangement uses TRBV5-1 and TRBJ2-3; 13 nucleotides line up with TRBD2. The ends lost 3 bases at V and 0 bases at J; junction bases unmatched: 1. Germline-derived CDR1 and CDR2 are SGHRS and YFSETQ. The CDR3 sequence is 16 residues long. CDR3 loop: CASSSGLAGSTDTQYF. CDR3 in DNA: TGCGCCAGCAGCTCGGGACTAGCGGGGAGCACAGATACGCAGTATTTT.

Here the CDR3 DNA reads TGTGCCAGCAGCGTAGGCGTGACAGGGAGTGAAAAACTGTTTTTT. This codes for CASSVGVTGSEKLFF. This chain connects TRBV9 to TRBJ1-4; TRBD1 aligns across 7 bases. J lost 7 bases, V lost 0 bases, and 6 bases had no gene match. The CDR3 loop spans 15 amino acids. CDR1 and CDR2 from the germline V gene are SGDLS and YYNGEE.

The genes are TRBV19 and TRBJ2-7, with 7 bases that match TRBD1. Germline V gives CDR1 LNHDA, CDR2 SQIVND (reference sequence). With V trimmed by 4 bases and J by 4 bases, 7 bases remained unmatched. This CDR3 is 14 amino acids long. The CDR3 reads CASSTRQGKYEQYF. CDR3 in DNA: TGTGCCAGTAGTACCCGACAGGGAAAATACGAGCAGTACTTC.

The table lists this clone with a few counts. This chain uses TRBV3-1 (or the pseudogene TRBV3-2) with TRBJ2-7, with TRBD1 identical over 11 bases. From germline, CDR1 is LGHDT and CDR2 YNNKEL (reference sequence). The CDR3 is made up of 15 amino acids. After removal of 4 bases from V and 3 bases from J, the junction contained 5 bases not matched to a gene. The CDR3 DNA reads TGTGCCAGCAGCCGGGGGGGACAGGGGGTCTACGAGCAGTACTTC. Protein: CASSRGGQGVYEQYF.

As DNA, the CDR3 is TGTGCCAGCAGCTTCCAGTATCAAGAGACCCAGTACTTC. Residues: CASSFQYQETQYF. The J gene is TRBJ2-5, the V gene TRBV11-2; no clear D gene. The ends were cut back, 3 bases at V and 2 bases at J, with 7 bases in the middle. The CDR3 spans 13 residues. Germline V gene sequence: CDR1 SGHAT, CDR2 FQNNGV. Looking up the rest from reference TRBV11-2 and TRBJ2-5 gives the full variable domain: EAGVAQSPRYKIIEKRQSVAFWCNPISGHATLYWYQQILGQGPKLLIQFQNNGVVDDSQLPKDRFSAERLKGVDSTLKIQPAKLEDSAVYLCASSFQYQETQYFGPGTRLLVL.

The gene calls are TRBV7-3 and TRBJ2-5; D may be TRBD2 (5 bases). Germline V gene lookup returns CDR1 SGHTA and CDR2 FQGTGA. CDR3 length: 14 amino acids. V was pared by 1 base and J by 5 bases, with 11 bases between. The CDR3 loop is CASSLSASRETQYF. For the CDR3, the DNA is TGTGCCAGCAGCTTAAGCGCTAGCCGGGAGACCCAGTACTTC.

Notes on this clone: Other nucleotide sequences from this sample produce the same CDR3. The chain couples TRBV6-5 to TRBJ1-2; D ambiguous. Trimming pared 4 bases from V and 4 bases from J, leaving 10 bases between. The V gene's germline CDR1 is MNHEY and CDR2 SVGAGI. The CDR3 totals 13 residues. CDR3 residues: CASSSTSPYGYTF. CDR3 bases: TGTGCCAGCAGTTCGACATCCCCCTATGGCTACACCTTC.

J is TRBJ2-2 and V is TRBV5-1, with 7 nucleotides matching TRBD1. The V segment lost 4 bases and the J segment 4 bases; nucleotides outside the gene matches: 7. Germline V gene data show CDR1 as SGHRS and CDR2 as YFSETQ. CDR3 length: 15 amino acids. The CDR3 here is CASSVRQGSTGELFF. The DNA of the CDR3 is TGCGCCAGCAGCGTCCGACAGGGTAGCACCGGGGAGCTGTTTTTT.

The rearrangement joins TRBV24-1 to TRBJ2-1; the match to TRBD2 covers 9 bases. With V trimmed by 4 bases and J by 4 bases, 7 bases remained unmatched. Germline values: CDR1 KGHDR, CDR2 SFDVKD. The length of the CDR3 is 16 residues. The CDR3 DNA is TGTGCCACCAGTGACTTGCGGGGGGGCCGGTACAATGAGCAGTTCTTC. Translation: CATSDLRGGRYNEQFF.

This clone was seen more than once but under ten times. This rearrangement joins TRBV6-5 to TRBJ1-5; 9 bases match TRBD1. CDR3 size: 14 residues. The V segment lost 5 bases and the J segment 7 bases; nucleotides outside the gene matches: 6. Looked up from germline, CDR1 is MNHEY and CDR2 is SVGAGI. The CDR3 here is CASSPRTGDQPQHF. The CDR3 DNA is TGTGCCAGCAGTCCCCGGACAGGGGACCAGCCCCAGCATTTT.

This chain joins TRBV5-1 and TRBJ2-1; 8 bases align to TRBD1. V was pared by 1 base and J by 3 bases, with 3 bases of the junction left unmatched. The V gene's germline CDR1 is SGHRS and CDR2 YFSETQ. The CDR3 runs to 15 residues. The DNA for the CDR3 is TGCGCCAGCAGCTTGAGACAGGGGTTCTACAATGAGCAGTTCTTC. The encoded protein is CASSLRQGFYNEQFF.

This clone was picked up one time. The chain recombines TRBV18 with TRBJ2-1, with TRBD1 matching 7 bases. V trimming: 3 bases; J trimming: 0 bases; junction bases outside the gene matches: 2. CDR1 KGHSH and CDR2 LQKENI come from the germline V gene. The CDR3 totals 15 residues. Here the CDR3 DNA reads TGTGCCAGCTCACCTGGACAGGACTCCTACAATGAGCAGTTCTTC. Encoded protein: CASSPGQDSYNEQFF.

The rearrangement links TRBV5-1 to TRBJ2-7; D remains ambiguous. CDR3 length: 16 amino acids. The ends were cut back, 2 bases at V and 3 bases at J, with 18 bases in the middle. CDR1 SGHRS and CDR2 YFSETQ come from the germline V gene. The CDR3 nucleotides are TGCGCCAGCAGCTTTGACCTCCCCCAGCGAGGCTACGAGCAGTACTTC. Amino acids: CASSFDLPQRGYEQYF.

This chain links TRBV9 with TRBJ2-1; unclear D gene. The V end was cut by 0 bases, the J end by 5 bases, with 12 bases between. Looked up from germline, CDR1 is SGDLS and CDR2 is YYNGEE. The CDR3 is 15 amino acids. CDR3 DNA sequence: TGTGCCAGCAGCGTAGCCGGGTTGTACAACAATGAGCAGTTCTTC. The encoded protein is CASSVAGLYNNEQFF.

J is TRBJ2-7 and V is TRBV7-2; weak D call: TRBD1 (6 bases). CDR1 SGHTA and CDR2 FQGNSA come from the germline V gene. The CDR3 is 14 amino acids. V lost 1 base and J lost 4, with 11 bases in between. This CDR3 is CASSLVGQRYEQYF. DNA for the CDR3: TGTGCCAGCAGCTTAGTAGGACAGAGGTACGAGCAGTACTTC. The full variable domain, completed using reference TRBV7-2 and TRBJ2-7, is GAGVSQSPSNKVTEKGKDVELRCDPISGHTALYWYRQSLGQGLEFLIYFQGNSAPDKSGLPSDRFSAERTGGSVSTLTIQRTQQEDSAVYLCASSLVGQRYEQYFGPGTRLTVT.